This T cell receptor beta chain stems from a study of blood T cell repertoires in COVID-19. Method: immunoSEQ multiplex PCR; TCRdb's copy keeps in-frame clones and lacks some. This sample has approximately 210,000 clones, with 85% to 95% found just once. Trimming cost V 9 bases and J 7 bases, with 18 bases left between them. Germline loops: CDR1 MNHEY, CDR2 SVGAGI. The CDR3 spans 13 residues. Sequencing was performed on peripheral blood. V gene TRBV6-5 combines with J gene TRBJ1-1, with D possibly being TRBD1 (5 bases). This TCR was sampled from a man aged 25-45 years with COVID-19, enrolled during active disease. The CDR3 spells CASWSGGVGEAFF. CDR3 coding DNA: TGTGCCAGTTGGTCCGGAGGGGTGGGTGAAGCTTTCTTT.